The clone carrying this T cell receptor (beta chain) was seen only a few times. The antigen remains undetermined. V trimming: 4 bases; J trimming: 1 base; junction bases outside the gene matches: 5. Germline CDR1 and CDR2: MNHEY and SVGAGI. The CDR3 is 15 residues long. These data originate in a study of early T cells in non-severe SARS-CoV-2 infection. Looking at the study overall: Whole-blood bulk RNA, unsorted, was sequenced, and chains were unpaired.

Unique molecular identifiers were affixed to single, distinct cDNA molecules. Via MiXCR, TCRdb re-called the 5' RACE reads, giving one row per CDR3 protein. Altogether more than 90,000 distinct CDR3 sequences are present, 9.5% to 11% being singletons, with the ten largest covering approximately 5.4%. Findings of the study overall: Lookups in VDJdb leaned toward anti-spike CD8 responses and missed private and CD4 specificities.

The receptor was isolated from an adult who was a healthcare worker with PCR-confirmed SARS-CoV-2 infection or an uninfected control (not recorded which). Sequenced: whole blood. The chain carries TRBV6-5 and TRBJ2-3, with 7 bases lining up with TRBD1. The CDR3: CASSSDRVRTDTQYF. The CDR3 DNA follows: TGTGCCAGCAGTTCCGACAGGGTACGCACAGATACGCAGTATTTT.